This T cell receptor beta chain was captured in a study of ipilimumab plus nivolumab after autologous stem cell transplantation. This clone was counted only a few times. Its antigen is not known. TCRdb's copy holds only in-frame clones and misses some; the assay was immunoSEQ multiplex PCR. This sample has about 19,000 clones, with about 81% found just once. Findings and caveats of the study: Authors suggest TCR repertoire, Treg phenotype and gut microbiota support further study.

Starting 14 to 28 days after autologous transplant, ipilimumab 1 mg/kg was given. The germline gives CDR1 LNHDA, CDR2 SQIVND (reference sequence). There are 13 residues in the CDR3. V lost 8 bases to trimming and J lost 3 bases; unmatched junction nucleotides: 7. The clonotype comes from a male donor with diffuse large B-cell lymphoma. The sample here was PBMCs, taken in a trial of ipilimumab plus nivolumab as post-transplant consolidation. V and J are TRBV19 and TRBJ2-7, with 7 nucleotides matching TRBD2. The CDR3 nucleotides read TGTGCCAGTTCCGGGACGGGGGGCTACGAGCAGTACTTC. Protein: CASSGTGGYEQYF.